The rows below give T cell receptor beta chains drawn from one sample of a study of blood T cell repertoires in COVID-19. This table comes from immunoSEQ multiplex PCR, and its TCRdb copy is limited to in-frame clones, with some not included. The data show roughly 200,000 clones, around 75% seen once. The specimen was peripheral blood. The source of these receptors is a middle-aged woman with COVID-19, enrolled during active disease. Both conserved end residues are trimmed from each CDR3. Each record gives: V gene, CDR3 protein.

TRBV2	ASRGREAVLGAF
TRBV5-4	ASSSDREGNQPQH
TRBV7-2	ASSLGPTQETQY
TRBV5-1	ASSLAGRGQETQY
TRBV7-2	ASSSSGGRGSTDTQY
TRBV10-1	ASSDPTGTIHTGELF
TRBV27	ASRRLGNTDTQY
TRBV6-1	ASSEPAGGARGTPSSYEQY
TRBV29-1	SARRPGGHEQY
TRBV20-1	SASSGRSDEQF
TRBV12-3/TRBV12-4	ASSLRAAPQH